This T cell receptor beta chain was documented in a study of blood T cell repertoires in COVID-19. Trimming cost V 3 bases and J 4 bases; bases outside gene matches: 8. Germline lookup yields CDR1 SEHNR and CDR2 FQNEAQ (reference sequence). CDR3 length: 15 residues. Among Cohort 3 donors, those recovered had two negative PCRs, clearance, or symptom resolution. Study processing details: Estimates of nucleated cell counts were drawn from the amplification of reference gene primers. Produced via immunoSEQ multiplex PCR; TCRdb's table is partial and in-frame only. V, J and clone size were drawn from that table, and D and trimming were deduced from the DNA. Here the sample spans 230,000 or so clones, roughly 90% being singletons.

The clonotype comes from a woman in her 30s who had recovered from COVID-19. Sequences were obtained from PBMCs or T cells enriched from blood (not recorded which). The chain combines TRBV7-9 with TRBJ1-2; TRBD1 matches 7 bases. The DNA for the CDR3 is TGTGCCAGCAGCTTCGGGGAGACAGGGCGCTATGGCTACACCTTC. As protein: CASSFGETGRYGYTF.